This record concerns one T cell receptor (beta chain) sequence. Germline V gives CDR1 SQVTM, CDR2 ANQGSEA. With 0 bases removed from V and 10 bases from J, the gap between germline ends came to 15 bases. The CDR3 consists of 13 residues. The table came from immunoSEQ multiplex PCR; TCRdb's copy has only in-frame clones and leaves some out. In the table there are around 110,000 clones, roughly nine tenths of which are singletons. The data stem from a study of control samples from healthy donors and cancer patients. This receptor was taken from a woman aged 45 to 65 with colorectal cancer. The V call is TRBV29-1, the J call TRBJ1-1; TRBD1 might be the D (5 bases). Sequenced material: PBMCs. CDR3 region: CSVEDFIQVGAFF. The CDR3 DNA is TGCAGCGTTGAAGACTTTATACAGGTCGGAGCTTTCTTT.